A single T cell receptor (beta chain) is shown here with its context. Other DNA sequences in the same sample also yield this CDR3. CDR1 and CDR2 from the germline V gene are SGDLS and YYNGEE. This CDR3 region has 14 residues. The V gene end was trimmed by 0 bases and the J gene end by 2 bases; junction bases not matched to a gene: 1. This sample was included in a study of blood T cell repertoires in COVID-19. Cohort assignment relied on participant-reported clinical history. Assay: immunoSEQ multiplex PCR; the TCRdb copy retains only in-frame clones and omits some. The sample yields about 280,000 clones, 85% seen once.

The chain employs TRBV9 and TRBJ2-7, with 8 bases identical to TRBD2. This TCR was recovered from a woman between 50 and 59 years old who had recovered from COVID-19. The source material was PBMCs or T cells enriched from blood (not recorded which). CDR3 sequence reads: CASSVGGGTYEQYF. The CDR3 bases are TGTGCCAGCAGCGTAGGCGGGGGGACCTACGAGCAGTACTTC.